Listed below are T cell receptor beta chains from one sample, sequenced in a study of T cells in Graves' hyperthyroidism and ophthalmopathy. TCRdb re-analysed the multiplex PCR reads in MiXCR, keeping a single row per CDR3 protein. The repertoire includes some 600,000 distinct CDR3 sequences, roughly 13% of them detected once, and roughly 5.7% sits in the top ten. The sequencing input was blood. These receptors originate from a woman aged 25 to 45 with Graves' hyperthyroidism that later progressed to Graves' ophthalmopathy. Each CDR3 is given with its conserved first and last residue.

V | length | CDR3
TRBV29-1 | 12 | CSVSGGGQPQHF
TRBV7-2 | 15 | CASSRIDYSNQPQHF
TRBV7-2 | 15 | CASSLAGTTPREQYF
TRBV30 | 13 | CAWSVTLNYGYTF
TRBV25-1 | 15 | CASSERDRGDYGYTF
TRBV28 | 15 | CASSFPFPGTYEQYF
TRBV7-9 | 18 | CASRPLLAGESGANVLTF
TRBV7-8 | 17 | CASSLRWMQGRDNEQFF
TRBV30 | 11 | CALRDYGTQYF
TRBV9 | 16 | CASSSRGDVSNTEAFF
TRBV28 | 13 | CASSLTPGAWKYF
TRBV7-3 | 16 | CASSQTAGAGNSPLHF
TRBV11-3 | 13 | CASGGLGNTEAFF
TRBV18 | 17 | CASSPIGGAGNTGELFF
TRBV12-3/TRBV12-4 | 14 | CASINNAQYNEQFF
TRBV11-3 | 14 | CASSTATGLYGYTF
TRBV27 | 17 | CASSPNPTSSWPYEQYF
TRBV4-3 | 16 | CASSQESGDSYNEQFF
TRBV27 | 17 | CASSRGSGSLGDYGYTF
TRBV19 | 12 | CASTGFAAEAFF